The subject of this entry is one TCR beta chain. As yet, its antigen is unknown. The V gene lost 3 bases and the J gene lost 8 bases, with 17 bases spanning the gap. The CDR3 consists of 15 residues. From germline, CDR1 is KGHSH and CDR2 LQKENI. The entry originates in a study of CD8 T cells in ankylosing spondylitis. TCRdb called the 5' RACE reads again in MiXCR, with one record for every CDR3 protein. The sample includes just under 550,000 distinct CDR3 sequences, approximately 12% of them seen just once. General study points: Disease-linked clones were reportedly significantly enriched in matched ankylosing spondylitis synovial fluid. A TCR beta motif of several highly homologous variants seemed to mark ankylosing spondylitis blood.

This TCR derives from a male donor with ankylosing spondylitis. Material for sequencing was blood, either unsorted or a sorted T cell fraction (not recorded which). This rearrangement joins TRBV18 to TRBJ2-4; possible D gene TRBD1, 6 bases. The CDR3: CASSPYGYQGHIQYF. The CDR3 DNA is TGTGCCAGCTCACCCTACGGTTACCAGGGGCACATTCAGTACTTC.